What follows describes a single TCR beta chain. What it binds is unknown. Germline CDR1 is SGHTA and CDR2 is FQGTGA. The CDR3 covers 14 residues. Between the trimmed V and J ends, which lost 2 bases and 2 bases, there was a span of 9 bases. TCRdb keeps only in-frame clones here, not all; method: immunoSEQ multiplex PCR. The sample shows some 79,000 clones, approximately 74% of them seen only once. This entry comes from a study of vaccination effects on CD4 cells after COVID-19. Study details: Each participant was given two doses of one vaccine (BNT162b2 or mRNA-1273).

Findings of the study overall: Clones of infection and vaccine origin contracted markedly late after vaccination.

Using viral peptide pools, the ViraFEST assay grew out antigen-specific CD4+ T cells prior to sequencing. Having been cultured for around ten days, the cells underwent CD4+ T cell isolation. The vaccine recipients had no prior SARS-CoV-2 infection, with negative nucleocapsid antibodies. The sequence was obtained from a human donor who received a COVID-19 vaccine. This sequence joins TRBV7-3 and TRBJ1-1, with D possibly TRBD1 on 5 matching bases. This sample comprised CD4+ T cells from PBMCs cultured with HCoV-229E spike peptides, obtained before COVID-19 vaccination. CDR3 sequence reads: CASSLEGPNTEAFF. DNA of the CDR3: TGTGCCAGCAGCTTAGAGGGGCCAAACACTGAAGCTTTCTTT.